This T cell receptor beta chain was documented in a study of blood T cell repertoires in COVID-19. Study-wide background: PBMCs, B-cell-depleted T cells, or T cells provided the cDNA or gDNA that made up the material.

As handled by the study authors: Estimates of nucleated cell counts were drawn from the amplification of reference gene primers. Some clones are missing from TCRdb's copy, which holds only in-frame ones; the method was immunoSEQ multiplex PCR. D and trimming were read from the DNA, whereas the V and J calls and clone size are those reported in that table. The table records 240,000 or so clones, 80% to 90% of them present only once. There are 13 residues in the CDR3. V was shortened by 5 bases and J by 3 bases, with 10 bases between the two germline ends. The rearrangement joins TRBV12-3 or TRBV12-4 to TRBJ1-2; D is ambiguous. The receptor comes from a woman aged 80 or over with COVID-19, enrolled during active disease. The sample comprised peripheral blood. CDR3 in amino acids: CASSPTIYYGYTF. The CDR3 DNA is TGTGCCAGCAGTCCGACAATCTACTATGGCTACACCTTC.